The clone carrying this T cell receptor beta chain was recorded once. What it binds is unknown. This sample stems from a study of OX40 agonist ivuxolimab in advanced cancers. Study summary: Patient treatment consisted of intravenous ivuxolimab administration every 2 weeks at 0.01 to 10 mg/kg.

The ends lost 3 bases at V and 2 bases at J; junction bases unmatched: 13. This CDR3 has 17 amino acids. Per the germline V gene, CDR1 is SGHTA and CDR2 is FQGNSA. The protocol was immunoSEQ multiplex PCR, while the TCRdb copy is restricted to in-frame clones and leaves out a portion. Of tens of thousands of clones detected, 70% to 90% appear once; the ten largest clones hold approximately 1.5%. Findings of the study overall: There were, on average, more expanded clones in CD8+ T cells than in CD4+.

The source is an adult with an advanced solid tumor such as melanoma, head and neck, liver or kidney cancer. Here the sequenced sample was CD4+ or CD8+ T cells sorted from blood, taken in a trial of the OX40 agonist ivuxolimab. The rearrangement uses TRBV7-2 and TRBJ2-7; 7 bases match TRBD2. CDR3 in amino acids: CASSLLLREPKPYEQYF. CDR3 in DNA: TGTGCCAGCAGCTTGCTATTGCGGGAGCCGAAGCCCTACGAGCAGTACTTC.